This T cell receptor beta chain appears in the sequencing data of a study of radiotherapy plus CTLA-4 blockade in lung cancer. Across the study: Objective responses were observed in 18% of patients, and disease control was achieved by approximately 32%. Findings of the study overall: Blood saw expansion of tumor-derived TCR clones after radiotherapy plus ipilimumab.

This CDR3 spans 14 amino acids. The junction had 4 bases not matched to a gene; V was cut back by 6 bases and J by 5 bases. Germline-derived CDR1 and CDR2 are MNHNY and SVGAGI (reference sequence). Method: immunoSEQ multiplex PCR; TCRdb's copy keeps in-frame clones and lacks some. The sample contains around 30,000 clones, roughly 79% of which appear only once. Concerning this clone: Antigen unknown.

The chain employs TRBV6-6 and TRBJ1-6; 7 positions match TRBD1. Sequenced material: peripheral blood, taken from a patient treated with radiotherapy plus ipilimumab. This receptor was obtained from a human donor with non-small cell lung cancer that progressed on radiotherapy plus ipilimumab. Here the CDR3 reads CASRHRGNNSPLHF. The DNA for the CDR3 is TGTGCCAGCAGACACAGGGGTAATAATTCACCCCTCCACTTT.